The sequence of this T cell receptor beta chain was determined in a study of blood T cells in healthy people across ages. Primers used in a second PCR of about 7 to 12 cycles were a sample-barcoded 5' primer and a J-beta primer mix. TCRdb processed the 5' RACE reads anew with MiXCR; each CDR3 protein has one entry. The sample has 750,000 to 950,000 distinct CDR3 sequences; 20% to 30% are singletons. Germline CDR1 and CDR2: GTSNPN and SVGIG (reference sequence). J was trimmed by 4 bases and V by 5 bases; bases with no gene match: 21. The CDR3 consists of 19 residues. These data were also filed under a second study, of T cells of mothers and their children.

Specimen: blood. The receptor was isolated from a boy between 10 and 17 years old in good health. This rearrangement joins TRBV30 to TRBJ2-5, with 11 bases lining up with TRBD2. The CDR3 loop reads CAWCEDPPGLAGGRETQYF. Here the CDR3 DNA reads TGTGCCTGGTGTGAAGATCCCCCGGGGCTAGCGGGGGGCCGAGAGACCCAGTACTTC.